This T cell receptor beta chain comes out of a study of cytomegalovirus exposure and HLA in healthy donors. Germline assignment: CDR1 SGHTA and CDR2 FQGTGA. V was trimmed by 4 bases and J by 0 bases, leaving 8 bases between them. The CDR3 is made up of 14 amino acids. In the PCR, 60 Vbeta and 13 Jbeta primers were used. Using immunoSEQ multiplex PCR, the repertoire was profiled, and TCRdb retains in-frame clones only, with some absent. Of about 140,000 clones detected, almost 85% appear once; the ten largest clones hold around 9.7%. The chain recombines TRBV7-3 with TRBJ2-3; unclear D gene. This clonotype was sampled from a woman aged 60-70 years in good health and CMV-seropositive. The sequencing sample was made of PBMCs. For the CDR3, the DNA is TGTGCCAGCAGCTCCTCCCCTAGCACAGATACGCAGTATTTT. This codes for CASSSSPSTDTQYF.